This T cell receptor (beta chain) was identified in a study of T cell responses to AZD1222 COVID-19 vaccine. Study overall: Second doses were pooled across both intervals (about 4 or about 12 weeks).

Germline CDR1 is MDHEN and CDR2 is SYDVKM. V lost 3 bases and J lost 3, with 9 bases in between. This CDR3 is 14 amino acids long. Produced via immunoSEQ multiplex PCR; TCRdb's table is partial and in-frame only. The sample includes some 150,000 clones, nearly 95% seen only once; the top ten take under 6.5%. The receptor was derived from an adult in good health. This specimen was peripheral blood, taken on day 0 of AZD1222 vaccination. This chain links TRBV28 with TRBJ1-5; possible D gene TRBD1, 5 bases. CDR3 sequence: CASSFWGNNQPQHF. CDR3 nucleotide sequence: TGTGCCAGCAGTTTTTGGGGGAACAATCAGCCCCAGCATTTT.